This T cell receptor (beta chain) was retrieved from a study of T cells in Graves' hyperthyroidism and ophthalmopathy. Findings and limits, study-wide: Ophthalmopathy could be told apart from stable hyperthyroidism with a 13 V-J model. Among thyroid clonotypes expanded above 0.001, most also appeared in blood.

Amplified regions were TCR beta CDR3 sequences from RNA transcripts. RT-PCR in the first round (using the HTBI primer set) targeted the TCR CDR3. TCRdb itself ran the multiplex PCR reads through MiXCR, one entry per CDR3 protein. The data contain 450,000 to 650,000 distinct CDR3 sequences, 17% of them singletons. This clonotype has at least ten counts. The antigen remains undetermined. CDR3 length: 13 amino acids. The V gene lost 1 base and the J gene lost 3 bases, with 7 bases spanning the gap. Germline CDR1 and CDR2: GTSNPN and SVGIG (reference sequence). The source of this sequence is a young woman with Graves' ophthalmopathy. The chain employs TRBV30 and TRBJ1-5; D remains unclear. The sample was blood. The CDR3 here is CAWSARLNQPQHF. DNA of the CDR3: TGTGCCTGGAGTGCACGCCTCAATCAGCCCCAGCATTTT.